These 25 T cell receptor beta chains came from one sample sequenced in a study of T cell changes during pregnancy in multiple sclerosis. Data came from immunoSEQ multiplex PCR; TCRdb stores just in-frame clones and leaves some out. The profile shows approximately 51,000 clones, around 93% of them singletons. The material sequenced was CD4+ T cells from peripheral blood mononuclear cells, taken after pregnancy. The receptors here all came from a female donor with multiple sclerosis, enrolled in a pregnancy study.

The chain carries TRBV6-1 and TRBJ2-1, with D possibly being TRBD2 (6 bases). The ends were cut back, 2 bases at V and 3 bases at J, with 14 bases in the middle. The CDR3 totals 16 residues. The germline gives CDR1 MNHNS, CDR2 SASEGT. CDR3 nucleotide sequence: TGTGCCAGCAGTGAAAGGGCCGGGACTTACTACAATGAGCAGTTCTTC. This sequence encodes CASSERAGTYYNEQFF.

The genes are TRBV7-9 and TRBJ2-1, with 8 bases identical to TRBD1. There are 15 residues in the CDR3. The V gene end was trimmed by 4 bases and the J gene end by 4 bases; junction bases not matched to a gene: 6. The germline V gene encodes CDR1 SEHNR and CDR2 FQNEAQ (reference sequence). In DNA form, the CDR3 reads TGTGCCAGCAGCTCGGGGACAGGAATATACAATGAGCAGTTCTTC. Amino acids: CASSSGTGIYNEQFF.

J is TRBJ1-1 and V is TRBV6-5; D is undetermined. The V end lost 3 bases, the J end lost 0 bases, and 5 bases lay between the germline ends. The germline V gene encodes CDR1 MNHEY and CDR2 SVGAGI. CDR3 length: 13 amino acids. Written as DNA, the CDR3 is TGTGCCAGCAGTTATAGCTTGAACACTGAAGCTTTCTTT. Protein: CASSYSLNTEAFF.

The V and J genes are TRBV28 and TRBJ2-2; no clear D gene. This CDR3 region has 14 residues. The ends were cut back, 5 bases at V and 3 bases at J, with 10 bases in the middle. Germline loops: CDR1 MDHEN, CDR2 SYDVKM. The CDR3 DNA sequence: TGTGCCAGCAGTGGGCAGGTCTACACCGGGGAGCTGTTTTTT. It is translated as CASSGQVYTGELFF.

The chain recombines TRBV29-1 with TRBJ1-2; D possibly corresponds to TRBD1 (5 bases). V lost 4 bases and J lost 13, with 22 bases in between. CDR3 length: 13 amino acids. CDR1 and CDR2 from the germline V gene are SQVTM and ANQGSEA. The CDR3 is CSVVEGSRGVSTF. The CDR3 DNA reads TGCAGCGTTGTGGAGGGGTCCCGAGGGGTGTCCACCTTC.

The chain is built from TRBV9 and TRBJ1-3; tentative D call: TRBD1 (6 bases). This CDR3 contains 16 residues. V gave up 4 bases and J gave up 4 bases, with 18 bases separating them. The V gene's germline CDR1 is SGDLS and CDR2 YYNGEE. The CDR3 here is CASSYGTSGVGNTIYF. Written as DNA, the CDR3 is TGTGCCAGCAGCTACGGGACATCGGGTGTCGGAAACACCATATATTTT. The variable domain in full, with the rest retrieved from reference TRBV9 and TRBJ1-3, is DSGVTQTPKHLITATGQRVTLRCSPRSGDLSVYWYQQSLDQGLQFLIQYYNGEERAKGNILERFSAQQFPDLHSELNLSSLELGDSALYFCASSYGTSGVGNTIYFGEGSWLTVV.

In this sample, this clone turned up a few times. This chain uses TRBV7-2 with TRBJ2-1, with a tentative D call TRBD1 (6 bases). V dropped 3 bases and J dropped 7 bases, with 13 bases sitting between them. The germline gives CDR1 SGHTA, CDR2 FQGNSA. This CDR3 is built from 14 residues. The CDR3 region is CASSLGAQVNEQFF. CDR3 bases: TGTGCCAGCAGCTTGGGGGCCCAGGTGAATGAGCAGTTCTTC.

The V call is TRBV10-3, the J call TRBJ2-3, with 7 bases that match TRBD2. This CDR3 spans 17 amino acids. Germline assignment: CDR1 ENHRY and CDR2 SYGVKD. Unmatched junction bases numbered 18, after V lost 7 bases and J lost 5 bases. CDR3 DNA: TGTGCCATCACCCGAACTCCAGCGGGGTCGGTTTTAGATACGCAGTATTTT. This gives the protein CAITRTPAGSVLDTQYF.

The table lists this clone with a count of one. V gene TRBV18 combines with J gene TRBJ2-5; 11 nucleotides match TRBD2. The ends lost 3 bases at V and 3 bases at J; junction bases unmatched: 0. This CDR3 comprises 14 residues. Looked up from germline, CDR1 is KGHSH and CDR2 is LQKENI. The CDR3 loop reads CASSPGLAEETQYF. The DNA of the CDR3 is TGTGCCAGCTCACCGGGACTAGCGGAAGAGACCCAGTACTTC.

The chain links TRBV7-9 to TRBJ2-2; TRBD1 agrees at 9 bases. J gave up 7 bases and V 3 bases, and 18 bases lay outside the gene matches. CDR3 size: 19 residues. Per germline, CDR1 SEHNR and CDR2 FQNEAQ (reference sequence). Here the CDR3 DNA reads TGTGCCAGCAGCTTTACCGTACCACTGAGGACAGGGGCTTTCGGGGAGCTGTTTTTT. Its protein is CASSFTVPLRTGAFGELFF.

The V and J genes are TRBV11-1 and TRBJ2-3; D might be TRBD2 (6 bases). CDR1 SGHAT and CDR2 FQDESV come from the germline V gene (reference sequence). CDR3 length equals 17 residues. Trimming pared 0 bases from V and 3 bases from J, leaving 16 bases between. CDR3 sequence reads: CASSLAVADTGTDTQYF. The CDR3 DNA is TGTGCCAGCAGCTTAGCGGTAGCGGACACGGGTACAGATACGCAGTATTTT.

The chain carries TRBV10-1 and TRBJ1-5; no reliable D call. Germline CDR1 WNHNN, CDR2 SYGVQD (reference sequence). The length of the CDR3 is 11 residues. V was pared by 9 bases and J by 9 bases, with 12 bases between. The CDR3 bases are TGCGCCAGTTGCAGGATTCGGCCCCAGCATTTT. Its protein product is CASCRIRPQHF.

Notes on this clone: The identical CDR3 is also encoded by other nucleotide sequences in the sample. CDR3 loop: CASSSGTSGSYEQYF. The CDR3 nucleotides read TGTGCCAGCAGTTCCGGGACTAGCGGGAGCTACGAGCAGTACTTC. V usage is TRBV6-5 and J usage is TRBJ2-7, with 14 bases matching TRBD2. There are 15 residues in the CDR3. Trimming at V came to 4 bases and at J to 3 bases, leaving 2 bases not matched to a gene. CDR1 MNHEY and CDR2 SVGAGI come from the germline V gene.

The chain joins TRBV4-3 to TRBJ2-1; 9 bases map to TRBD2. This CDR3 spans 16 amino acids. Germline CDR1 and CDR2: LGHNA and YSLEER. V lost 0 bases to trimming and J lost 8 bases; unmatched junction nucleotides: 8. Here the CDR3 reads CASSQDAVGGGDEQFF. The CDR3 DNA is TGCGCCAGCAGCCAAGATGCTGTGGGCGGGGGGGATGAGCAGTTCTTC.

This chain joins TRBV27 and TRBJ2-1; no firm D call. Germline assignment: CDR1 MNHEY and CDR2 SMNVEV (reference sequence). There are 12 residues in the CDR3. Trimming took off 11 bases at V and 8 bases at J, with 16 bases between the two ends. This chain's CDR3 is CAAFGSDHEQFF. The CDR3 DNA is TGTGCCGCCTTCGGGTCAGACCATGAGCAGTTCTTC.

The V call is TRBV5-3, the J call TRBJ1-1, with 10 bases identical to TRBD1. TRBV5-3 is placed among ORFs of uncertain function. Trimming removed 4 bases from V and 0 bases from J; junction bases left unmatched: 12. There are 18 residues in the CDR3. CDR3 in amino acids: CARSAGDRGETVNTEAFF. DNA of the CDR3: TGTGCCAGAAGCGCCGGGGACAGGGGAGAAACTGTGAACACTGAAGCTTTCTTT.

J is TRBJ2-1 and V is TRBV19; D unclear. Looked up from germline, CDR1 is LNHDA and CDR2 is SQIVND (reference sequence). CDR3 length: 16 residues. V was cut by 7 bases and J by 1 base, with 17 bases left in between. CDR3 sequence reads: CASTPLAFQSYNEQFF. The CDR3 nucleotides read TGTGCCAGTACCCCCTTGGCTTTCCAATCCTACAATGAGCAGTTCTTC.

V gene TRBV7-2 combines with J gene TRBJ2-6, with unresolved D. CDR1 is SGHTA and CDR2 is FQGNSA in the germline V gene. The CDR3 is 16 amino acids. V lost 1 base and J lost 2, with 9 bases in between. The CDR3 bases are TGTGCCAGCAGCTTAGGTGCGGCCACTGGGGCCAACGTCCTGACTTTC. The encoded protein is CASSLGAATGANVLTF.

The rearrangement links TRBV7-2 to TRBJ1-4; D is perhaps TRBD1 (6 bases). CDR1 SGHTA and CDR2 FQGNSA come from the germline V gene. Trimming pared 5 bases from V and 3 bases from J, leaving 13 bases between. The CDR3 is 15 residues long. CDR3 loop: CASSPQGFPNEKLFF. As DNA, the CDR3 is TGTGCCAGCAGCCCTCAGGGGTTCCCTAATGAAAAACTGTTTTTT.

The chain is built from TRBV7-2 and TRBJ2-2, with D possibly being TRBD2 (7 bases). The germline V gene has CDR1 SGHTA and CDR2 FQGNSA. V dropped 5 bases and J dropped 1 base, with 17 bases sitting between them. The length of the CDR3 is 17 residues. The CDR3 protein is CASSVGGTGGNTGELFF. Written as DNA, the CDR3 is TGTGCCAGCAGCGTAGGGGGTACGGGAGGGAACACCGGGGAGCTGTTTTTT.

The chain employs TRBV11-2 and TRBJ1-1; 7 positions match TRBD1. Germline V gene data show CDR1 as SGHAT and CDR2 as FQNNGV. CDR3 size: 15 residues. V trimming: 1 base; J trimming: 4 bases; junction bases outside the gene matches: 6. The CDR3 nucleotides are TGTGCCAGCAGCTTAGGTGACAGGGTAGGCACTGAAGCTTTCTTT. Translation: CASSLGDRVGTEAFF.

The chain combines TRBV7-2 with TRBJ2-1; TRBD2 is a possible D gene (6 bases). The CDR3 covers 14 residues. Trimming took off 8 bases at V and 0 bases at J, with 11 bases between the two ends. The germline gives CDR1 SGHTA, CDR2 FQGNSA. The CDR3 here is CASGRGASYNEQFF. For the CDR3, the DNA is TGTGCCAGCGGGCGGGGCGCCTCCTACAATGAGCAGTTCTTC.

This chain connects TRBV19 to TRBJ2-6; D is uncertain. This CDR3 is 16 amino acids long. The germline V gene encodes CDR1 LNHDA and CDR2 SQIVND (reference sequence). The V end lost 1 base, the J end lost 0 bases, and 7 bases lay between the germline ends. The CDR3 bases are TGTGCCAGTAGTATAGCCGGCGGCTCTGGGGCCAACGTCCTGACTTTC. It encodes CASSIAGGSGANVLTF. The full variable domain, with the rest looked up from reference TRBV19 and TRBJ2-6, is DGGITQSPKYLFRKEGQNVTLSCEQNLNHDAMYWYRQDPGQGLRLIYYSQIVNDFQKGDIAEGYSVSREKKESFPLTVTSAQKNPTAFYLCASSIAGGSGANVLTFGAGSRLTVL.

This clone was seen only once. The chain combines TRBV5-1 with TRBJ2-3; 8 positions agree with TRBD1. Per germline, CDR1 SGHRS and CDR2 YFSETQ. The CDR3 extends over 17 amino acids. V lost 2 bases, J lost 6 bases, and 14 bases stayed unmatched. CDR3 in DNA: TGCGCCAGCAGCTTCCACAGGGGGACCCCTACTTGGGATACGCAGTATTTT. It yields the protein CASSFHRGTPTWDTQYF.

The chain has TRBV6-1 and TRBJ1-2; 7 bases agree with TRBD1. The CDR3 consists of 15 residues. Losses at the gene ends were 6 bases for V and 4 bases for J; bases not matched to a gene: 11. The germline gives CDR1 MNHNS, CDR2 SASEGT. CDR3 nucleotide sequence: TGTGCCAGCAGATTACAGGGGCCTGCCAGCTATGGCTACACCTTC. Its protein product is CASRLQGPASYGYTF.